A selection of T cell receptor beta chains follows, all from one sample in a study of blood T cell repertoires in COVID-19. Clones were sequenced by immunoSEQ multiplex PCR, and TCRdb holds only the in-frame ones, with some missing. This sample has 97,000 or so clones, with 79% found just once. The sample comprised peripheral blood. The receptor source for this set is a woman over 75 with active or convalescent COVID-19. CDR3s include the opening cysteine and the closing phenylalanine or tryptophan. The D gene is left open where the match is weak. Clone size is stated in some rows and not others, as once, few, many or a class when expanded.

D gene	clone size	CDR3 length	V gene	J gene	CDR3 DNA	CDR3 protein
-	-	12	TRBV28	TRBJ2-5	TGTGCCAGCAGTTCACTGACAGCTCTACAGTACTTC	CASSSLTALQYF
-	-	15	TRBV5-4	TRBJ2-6	TGTGCCAGCGGAGACAGAAGCTCTGGGGCCAACGTCCTGACTTTC	CASGDRSSGANVLTF
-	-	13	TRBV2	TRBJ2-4	TGTGCCAGCAGTGACAGGGCCAAAAACATTCAGTACTTC	CASSDRAKNIQYF
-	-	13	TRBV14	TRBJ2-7	TGTGCCAGCAGCCAAGTGATAGGGGCCGAGCAGTACTTC	CASSQVIGAEQYF
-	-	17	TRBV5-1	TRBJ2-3	TGTGCCAGCAGCTCCGTGCCCGGGAGAGAGAGCACAGATACGCAGTATTTT	CASSSVPGRESTDTQYF
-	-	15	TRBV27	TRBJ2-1	TGTGCCAGCAGTGGGGGGAGTTCTAGGTACAATGAGCAGTTCTTC	CASSGGSSRYNEQFF
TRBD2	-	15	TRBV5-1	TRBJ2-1	TGTGCCAGCAGCGTTAGCGGGAGGGCCTCCAATGAGCAGTTCTTC	CASSVSGRASNEQFF
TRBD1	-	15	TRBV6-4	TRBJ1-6	TGTGCCAGCAGTGACGCGCCAGGGGGTAATTCACCCCTCCACTTT	CASSDAPGGNSPLHF
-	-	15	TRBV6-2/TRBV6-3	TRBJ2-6	TGTGCCAGCAGTCACGGGGGAACTGGGGCCAACGTCCTGACTTTC	CASSHGGTGANVLTF
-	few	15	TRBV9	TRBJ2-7	TGTGCCAGCAGCCCGGGAGTCCAAAGCTCCTACGAGCAGTACTTC	CASSPGVQSSYEQYF
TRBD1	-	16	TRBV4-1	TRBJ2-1	TGCGCCAGCAGCCAAGATGTGACAGGGTGGTACAATGAGCAGTTCTTC	CASSQDVTGWYNEQFF
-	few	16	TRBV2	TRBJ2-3	TGTGCCAGCAGTGAGGTTCGGGTCCCCCGGTCGGATACGCAGTATTTT	CASSEVRVPRSDTQYF
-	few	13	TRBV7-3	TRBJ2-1	TGTGCCAGCAGCTTATACAGCGGGCTTGAGCAGTTCTTC	CASSLYSGLEQFF
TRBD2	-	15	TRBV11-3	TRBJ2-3	TGTGCCAGCAGCTTAGGGCGGGAGCATTCAGATACGCAGTATTTT	CASSLGREHSDTQYF
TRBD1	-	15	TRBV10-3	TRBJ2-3	TGTGCCATCAGTGATCTCAGGGGGCAAGCAGATACGCAGTATTTT	CAISDLRGQADTQYF
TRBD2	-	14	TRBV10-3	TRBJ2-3	TGTGCCATCCTGAGCGGGAGGGATGCAGATACGCAGTATTTT	CAILSGRDADTQYF